These 9 T cell receptor beta chains originate from one sample sequenced in a study of CD4 T cells in relation to SARS-CoV-2 and coronaviruses. Their recognized antigens are unknown. Data came from immunoSEQ multiplex PCR; TCRdb stores just in-frame clones and leaves some out. This sample yields tens of thousands of clones, of which over 70% are seen a single time; roughly 22% belongs to the top ten. The sequencing sample was made of memory CD4+ T cells from PBMCs, cultured in vitro. The receptors originated from an adult with COVID-19.

The V and J genes are TRBV9 and TRBJ2-3; D might be TRBD2 (6 bases). Trimming took off 0 bases at V and 4 bases at J, with 9 bases between the two ends. Germline V gene sequence: CDR1 SGDLS, CDR2 YYNGEE. This CDR3 comprises 14 residues. The CDR3 sequence: CASSVDGSSDTQYF. Written as DNA, the CDR3 is TGTGCCAGCAGCGTAGACGGGAGTTCAGATACGCAGTATTTT. Full variable domain (rest looked up from reference TRBV9 and TRBJ2-3): DSGVTQTPKHLITATGQRVTLRCSPRSGDLSVYWYQQSLDQGLQFLIQYYNGEERAKGNILERFSAQQFPDLHSELNLSSLELGDSALYFCASSVDGSSDTQYFGPGTRLTVL.

The rearrangement uses TRBV29-1 and TRBJ2-3; 9 bases match TRBD2. Trimming took 7 bases from V and 4 from J; bases not matched to a gene: 9. This CDR3 contains 14 residues. CDR1 and CDR2 from the germline V gene are SQVTM and ANQGSEA. The CDR3 sequence is CSGAGGLVADTQYF. For the CDR3, the DNA is TGCAGCGGAGCGGGAGGATTGGTGGCAGATACGCAGTATTTT.

This clone was found a few times. The gene calls are TRBV18 and TRBJ2-1; 7 bases fit TRBD2. The germline V gene encodes CDR1 KGHSH and CDR2 LQKENI. This CDR3 comprises 15 residues. J gave up 5 bases and V 1 base, and 5 bases lay outside the gene matches. The CDR3 is CASSPRSGYNNEQFF. DNA of the CDR3: TGTGCCAGCTCACCACGTAGCGGGTACAACAATGAGCAGTTCTTC. The full variable domain, its missing parts supplied by reference TRBV18 and TRBJ2-1, is NAGVMQNPRHLVRRRGQEARLRCSPMKGHSHVYWYRQLPEEGLKFMVYLQKENIIDESGMPKERFSAEFPKEGPSILRIQQVVRGDSAAYFCASSPRSGYNNEQFFGPGTRLTVL.

This clone was seen only once. The chain joins TRBV29-1 to TRBJ1-1; the match to TRBD1 covers 9 bases. Germline CDR1 and CDR2: SQVTM and ANQGSEA. J gave up 3 bases and V 8 bases, and 7 bases lay outside the gene matches. This CDR3 is built from 13 residues. CDR3 nucleotides: TGCAGCACCCGACAGGGGGGGGACACTGAAGCTTTCTTT. Its protein product is CSTRQGGDTEAFF.

The V gene is TRBV28, the J gene TRBJ2-5; D is possibly TRBD1 (5 bases). CDR3 size: 14 residues. Germline V gene data show CDR1 as MDHEN and CDR2 as SYDVKM. V dropped 5 bases and J dropped 1 base, with 11 bases sitting between them. This CDR3 reads CASSKQVAQETQYF. CDR3 DNA: TGTGCCAGCAGTAAACAGGTGGCCCAAGAGACCCAGTACTTC.

V and J are TRBV6-5 and TRBJ1-3, with a tentative D call TRBD1 (6 bases). The CDR3 is made up of 14 amino acids. Looked up from germline, CDR1 is MNHEY and CDR2 is SVGAGI. The ends were cut back, 8 bases at V and 0 bases at J, with 11 bases in the middle. As DNA, the CDR3 is TGTGCCAGCCAACAGGGATTCTCTGGAAACACCATATATTTT. It encodes CASQQGFSGNTIYF.

This chain connects TRBV6-5 to TRBJ2-7; maybe TRBD2 (6 bases). Germline CDR1 is MNHEY and CDR2 is SVGAGI. Trimming shortened V by 7 bases and J by 0 bases, and 13 bases separated the two germline ends. This CDR3 contains 14 residues. The CDR3 DNA reads as TGTGCCAGCAACCCGGGGGACCTCTCCTACGAGCAGTACTTC. Residues: CASNPGDLSYEQYF.

The V and J genes are TRBV7-9 and TRBJ1-1; D remains unclear. This CDR3 is 11 amino acids long. Germline V lookup: CDR1 SEHNR, CDR2 FQNEAQ (reference sequence). The V end lost 5 bases, the J end lost 9 bases, and 10 bases lay between the germline ends. CDR3 loop: CASSNRAQAFF. The CDR3 bases are TGTGCCAGCAGCAACCGGGCTCAAGCTTTCTTT. The full variable domain, completed using reference TRBV7-9 and TRBJ1-1, is DTGVSQNPRHKITKRGQNVTFRCDPISEHNRLYWYRQTLGQGPEFLTYFQNEAQLEKSRLLSDRFSAERPKGSFSTLEIQRTEQGDSAMYLCASSNRAQAFFGQGTRLTVV.

Here the CDR3 DNA reads TGTGCCAGCAGCTTAGGTAGGCGGGAGAGGCGCGATGAGCAGTTCTTC. It translates to CASSLGRRERRDEQFF. V gene TRBV11-3 combines with J gene TRBJ2-1; 7 bases map to TRBD2. CDR1 and CDR2 from the germline V gene are SGHNT and YENEEA. This CDR3 region has 16 residues. Trimming took 1 base from V and 8 from J; bases not matched to a gene: 11.